This T cell receptor (beta chain) came from a study of blood T cell repertoires in COVID-19. Study summary: There were acute and convalescent COVID-19 samples, and they came from the United States, Italy and Spain. T cells, B-cell-depleted T cells, or PBMCs provided the cDNA or gDNA that served as material.

In the source study's methods: Amplified reference gene primers provided the basis for estimating nucleated cell counts. Sequenced by immunoSEQ multiplex PCR; TCRdb stores in-frame clones only, minus some. V and J calls and clone size come straight from that table; D and trimming were deduced from the DNA. The table lists 90,000 to 100,000 clones, about 83% of them singletons, with 15% to 19% in the top ten. V was cut by 3 bases and J by 0 bases, with 12 bases left in between. This CDR3 is 16 amino acids long. CDR1 LNHDA and CDR2 SQIVND come from the germline V gene (reference sequence). This receptor was taken from a human donor in a cohort sampled during active COVID-19. Sequencing was done on a sample of peripheral blood. This chain uses TRBV19 with TRBJ1-5, with D perhaps TRBD1 (5 bases). The CDR3: CASSIGAGFSNQPQHF. The CDR3, as DNA: TGTGCCAGTAGTATTGGGGCAGGGTTTAGCAATCAGCCCCAGCATTTT.